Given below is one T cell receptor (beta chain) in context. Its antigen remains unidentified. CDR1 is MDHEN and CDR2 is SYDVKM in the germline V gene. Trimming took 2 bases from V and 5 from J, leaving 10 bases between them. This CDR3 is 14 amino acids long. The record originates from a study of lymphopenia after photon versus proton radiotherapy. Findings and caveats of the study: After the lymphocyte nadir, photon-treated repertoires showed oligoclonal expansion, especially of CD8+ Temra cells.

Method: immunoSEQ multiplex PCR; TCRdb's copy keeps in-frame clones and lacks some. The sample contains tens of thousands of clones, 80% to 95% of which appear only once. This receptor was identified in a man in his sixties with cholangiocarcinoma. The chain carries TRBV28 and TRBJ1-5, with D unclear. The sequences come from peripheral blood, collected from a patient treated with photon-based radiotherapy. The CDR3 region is CASSLRLVDQPQHF. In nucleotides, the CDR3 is TGTGCCAGCAGTTTACGCCTGGTGGATCAGCCCCAGCATTTT.